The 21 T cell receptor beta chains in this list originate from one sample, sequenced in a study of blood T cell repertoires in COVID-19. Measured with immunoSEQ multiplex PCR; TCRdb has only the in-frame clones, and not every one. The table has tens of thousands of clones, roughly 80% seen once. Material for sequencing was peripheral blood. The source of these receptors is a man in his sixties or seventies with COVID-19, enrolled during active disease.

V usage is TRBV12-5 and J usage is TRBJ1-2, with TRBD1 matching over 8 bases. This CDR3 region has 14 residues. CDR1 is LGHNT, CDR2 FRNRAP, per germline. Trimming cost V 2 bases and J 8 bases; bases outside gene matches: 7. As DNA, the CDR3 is TGTGCTAGTGGTTTGCCCCGGACAGGGCGAGGCTACACCTTC. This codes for CASGLPRTGRGYTF.

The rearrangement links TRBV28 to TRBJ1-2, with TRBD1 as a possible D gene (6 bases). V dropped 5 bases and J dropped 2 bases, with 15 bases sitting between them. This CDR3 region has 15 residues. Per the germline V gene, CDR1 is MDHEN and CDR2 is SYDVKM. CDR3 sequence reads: CASSRLGGRNYGYTF. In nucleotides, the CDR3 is TGTGCCAGCAGTCGTCTCGGGGGGCGGAACTATGGCTACACCTTC.

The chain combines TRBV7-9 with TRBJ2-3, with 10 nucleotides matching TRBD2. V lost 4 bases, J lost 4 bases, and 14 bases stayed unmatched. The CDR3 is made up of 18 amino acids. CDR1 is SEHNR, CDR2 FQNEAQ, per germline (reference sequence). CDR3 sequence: CASSSGTFSGRSPDTQYF. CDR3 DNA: TGTGCCAGCAGCTCCGGGACATTTAGCGGGAGGAGCCCAGATACGCAGTATTTT.

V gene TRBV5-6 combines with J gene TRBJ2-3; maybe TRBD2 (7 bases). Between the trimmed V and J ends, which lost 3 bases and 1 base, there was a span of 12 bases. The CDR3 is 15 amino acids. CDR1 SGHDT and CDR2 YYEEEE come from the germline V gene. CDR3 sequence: CASSWGGRGTDTQYF. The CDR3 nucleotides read TGTGCCAGCAGCTGGGGGGGCCGGGGCACAGATACGCAGTATTTT.

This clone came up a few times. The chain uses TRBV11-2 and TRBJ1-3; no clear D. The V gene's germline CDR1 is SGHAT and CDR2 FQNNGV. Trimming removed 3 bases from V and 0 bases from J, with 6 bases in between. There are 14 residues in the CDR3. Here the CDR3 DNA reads TGTGCCAGCAGCTTTCTAGGCTCTGGAAACACCATATATTTT. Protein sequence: CASSFLGSGNTIYF. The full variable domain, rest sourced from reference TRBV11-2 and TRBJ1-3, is EAGVAQSPRYKIIEKRQSVAFWCNPISGHATLYWYQQILGQGPKLLIQFQNNGVVDDSQLPKDRFSAERLKGVDSTLKIQPAKLEDSAVYLCASSFLGSGNTIYFGEGSWLTVV.

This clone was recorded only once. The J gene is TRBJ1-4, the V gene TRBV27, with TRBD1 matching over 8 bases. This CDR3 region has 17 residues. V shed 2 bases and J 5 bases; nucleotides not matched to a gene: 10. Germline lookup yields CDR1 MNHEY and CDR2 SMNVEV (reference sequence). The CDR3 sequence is CASSLAPTGVPNEKLFF. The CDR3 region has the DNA TGTGCCAGCAGTTTAGCCCCGACAGGGGTCCCAAATGAAAAACTGTTTTTT.

In DNA form, the CDR3 reads TGTGCCAGCAGCGCCGACGGGAATTCACCCCTCCACTTT. This gives the protein CASSADGNSPLHF. The V gene is TRBV9, the J gene TRBJ1-6; no clear D gene. The CDR3 consists of 13 residues. From germline, CDR1 is SGDLS and CDR2 YYNGEE. The V and J ends lost 3 bases and 7 bases respectively, with 8 bases between them. Full variable domain (remainder filled in from reference TRBV9 and TRBJ1-6): DSGVTQTPKHLITATGQRVTLRCSPRSGDLSVYWYQQSLDQGLQFLIQYYNGEERAKGNILERFSAQQFPDLHSELNLSSLELGDSALYFCASSADGNSPLHFGNGTRLTVT.

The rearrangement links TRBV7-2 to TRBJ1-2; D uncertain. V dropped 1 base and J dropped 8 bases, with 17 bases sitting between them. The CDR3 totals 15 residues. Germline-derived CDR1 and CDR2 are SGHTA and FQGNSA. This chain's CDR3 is CASSLEIVLKRGYTF. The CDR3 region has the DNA TGTGCCAGCAGCTTAGAGATTGTCCTTAAGAGAGGCTACACCTTC.

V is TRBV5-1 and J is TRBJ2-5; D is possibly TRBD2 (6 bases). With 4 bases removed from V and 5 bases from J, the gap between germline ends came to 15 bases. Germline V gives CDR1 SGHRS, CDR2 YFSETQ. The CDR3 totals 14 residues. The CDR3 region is CASSEVRGVETQYF. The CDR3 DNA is TGCGCCAGCAGCGAAGTACGCGGGGTGGAGACCCAGTACTTC. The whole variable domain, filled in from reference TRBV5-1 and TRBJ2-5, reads KAGVTQTPRYLIKTRGQQVTLSCSPISGHRSVSWYQQTPGQGLQFLFEYFSETQRNKGNFPGRFSGRQFSNSRSEMNVSTLELGDSALYLCASSEVRGVETQYFGPGTRLLVL.

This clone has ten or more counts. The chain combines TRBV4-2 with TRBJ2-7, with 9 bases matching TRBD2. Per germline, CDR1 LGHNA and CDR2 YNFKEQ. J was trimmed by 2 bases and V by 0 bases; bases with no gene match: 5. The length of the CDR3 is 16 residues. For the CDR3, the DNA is TGTGCCAGCAGCCAAGATCGCGGGGGGGGAGCCTACGAGCAGTACTTC. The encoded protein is CASSQDRGGGAYEQYF.

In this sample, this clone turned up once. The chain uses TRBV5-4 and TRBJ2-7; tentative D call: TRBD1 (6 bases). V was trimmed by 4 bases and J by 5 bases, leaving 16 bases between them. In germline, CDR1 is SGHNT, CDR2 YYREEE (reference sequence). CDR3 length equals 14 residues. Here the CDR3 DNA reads TGTGCCAGCAGCCCAGACAGGACTTCCCACGAGCAGTACTTC. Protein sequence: CASSPDRTSHEQYF.

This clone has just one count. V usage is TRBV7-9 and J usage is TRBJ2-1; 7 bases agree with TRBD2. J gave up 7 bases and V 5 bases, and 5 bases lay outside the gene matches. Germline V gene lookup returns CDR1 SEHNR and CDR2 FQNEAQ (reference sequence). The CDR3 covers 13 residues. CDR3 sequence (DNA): TGTGCCAGCAGCCCATCGGGGGGTAATGAGCAGTTCTTC. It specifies CASSPSGGNEQFF. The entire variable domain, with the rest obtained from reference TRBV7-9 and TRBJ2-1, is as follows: DTGVSQNPRHKITKRGQNVTFRCDPISEHNRLYWYRQTLGQGPEFLTYFQNEAQLEKSRLLSDRFSAERPKGSFSTLEIQRTEQGDSAMYLCASSPSGGNEQFFGPGTRLTVL.

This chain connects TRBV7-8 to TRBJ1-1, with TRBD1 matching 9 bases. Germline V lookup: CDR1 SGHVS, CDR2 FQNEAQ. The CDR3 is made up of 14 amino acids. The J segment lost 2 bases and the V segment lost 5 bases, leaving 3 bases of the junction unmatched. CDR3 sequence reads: CASSLTGGNTEAFF. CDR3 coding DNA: TGTGCCAGCAGCCTAACAGGGGGCAACACTGAAGCTTTCTTT.

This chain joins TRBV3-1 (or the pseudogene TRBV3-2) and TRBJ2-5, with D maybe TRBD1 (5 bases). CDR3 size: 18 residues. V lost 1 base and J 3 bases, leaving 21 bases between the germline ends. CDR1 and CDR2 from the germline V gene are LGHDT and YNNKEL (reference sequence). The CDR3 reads CASSQGSWLGHVEETQYF. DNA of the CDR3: TGTGCCAGCAGCCAAGGGTCGTGGCTCGGACATGTTGAAGAGACCCAGTACTTC.

CDR3 region: CASSTGQGGSPLHF. CDR3 nucleotide sequence: TGTGCCAGCAGCACGGGACAGGGGGGCTCACCCCTCCACTTT. The rearrangement joins TRBV2 to TRBJ1-6; 11 bases agree with TRBD1. The CDR3 consists of 14 residues. Looked up from germline, CDR1 is SNHLY and CDR2 is FYNNEI. V lost 6 bases and J lost 10; bases outside the gene matches: 5.

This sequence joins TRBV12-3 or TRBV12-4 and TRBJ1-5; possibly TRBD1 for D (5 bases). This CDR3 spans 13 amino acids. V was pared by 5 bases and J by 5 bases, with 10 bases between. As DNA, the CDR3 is TGTGCCAGCAGTCTCAGACAGCATCAGCCCCAGCATTTT. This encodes CASSLRQHQPQHF.

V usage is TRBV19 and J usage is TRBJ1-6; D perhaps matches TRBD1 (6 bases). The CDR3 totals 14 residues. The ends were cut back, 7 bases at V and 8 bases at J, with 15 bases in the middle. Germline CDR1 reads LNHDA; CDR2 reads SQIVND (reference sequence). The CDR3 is CASNGGTSYSPLHF. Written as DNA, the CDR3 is TGTGCCAGTAACGGGGGGACAAGCTATTCACCCCTCCACTTT.

CDR3 region: CASSQGPTAYEQYF. The CDR3 nucleotides are TGTGCCAGCAGCCAAGGACCGACAGCCTACGAGCAGTACTTC. The V call is TRBV3-1 (or the pseudogene TRBV3-2), the J call TRBJ2-7; weak D call: TRBD1 (5 bases). Trimming took 1 base from V and 2 from J, leaving 9 bases between them. From germline, CDR1 is LGHDT and CDR2 YNNKEL (reference sequence). This CDR3 has 14 amino acids.

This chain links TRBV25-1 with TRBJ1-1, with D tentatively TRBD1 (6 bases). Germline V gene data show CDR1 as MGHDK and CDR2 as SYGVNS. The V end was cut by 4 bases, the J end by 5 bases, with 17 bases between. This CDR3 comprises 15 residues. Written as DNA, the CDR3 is TGTGCCAGCAGTGTAGGAGGGGGGGGCCGGACTGAAGCTTTCTTT. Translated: CASSVGGGGRTEAFF. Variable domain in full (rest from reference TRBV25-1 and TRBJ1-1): EADIYQTPRYLVIGTGKKITLECSQTMGHDKMYWYQQDPGMELHLIHYSYGVNSTEKGDLSSESTVSRIRTEHFPLTLESARPSHTSQYLCASSVGGGGRTEAFFGQGTRLTVV.

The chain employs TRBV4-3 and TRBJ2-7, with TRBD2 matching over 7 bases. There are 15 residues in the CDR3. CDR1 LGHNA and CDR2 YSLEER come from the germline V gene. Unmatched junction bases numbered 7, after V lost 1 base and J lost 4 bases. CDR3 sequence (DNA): TGCGCCAGCAGCCAAGGTATCGGGAGGCAGTACGAGCAGTACTTC. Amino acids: CASSQGIGRQYEQYF.

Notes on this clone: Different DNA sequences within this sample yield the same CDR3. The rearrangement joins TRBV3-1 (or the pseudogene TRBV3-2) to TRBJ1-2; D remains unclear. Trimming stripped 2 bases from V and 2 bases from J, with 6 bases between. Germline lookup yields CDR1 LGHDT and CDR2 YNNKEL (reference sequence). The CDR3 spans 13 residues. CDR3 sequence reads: CASSQRSNYGYTF. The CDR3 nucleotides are TGTGCCAGCAGCCAACGGTCCAACTATGGCTACACCTTC.